The clone carrying this T cell receptor beta chain was detected a few times. Its antigen is unknown. Sequence at one end of the junction differs from germline and may be a read error. The assay was immunoSEQ multiplex PCR, and TCRdb's table has in-frame clones only and misses some. The data show around 25,000 clones, with 55% to 80% seen just once and 9.9% held by the top ten. This CDR3 spans 15 amino acids. Germline CDR1 and CDR2: SGHRS and YFSETQ. The sample belongs to a study of early stage breast cancer tumors. Study-level background: Of approximately 16 invasive breast tumors, about a dozen were hormone receptor-positive, HER2-negative. Roughly 8 ER+/PR+/HER2- tumors were invasive ductal; a few were invasive lobular.

Study-wide points: Enriched TCRB sequences shared across patients were mostly commonly generated sequences.

What was sequenced was breast tumor tissue. The chain carries TRBV5-1 and TRBJ2-7; TRBD2 is a possible D gene (6 bases). The source is a person between 55 and 69 years old with breast cancer. This CDR3 is CASIVEPGASHEQYF. As DNA, the CDR3 is TGCGCCAGCATAGTAGAACCGGGAGCCTCCCACGAGCAGTACTTC. Filled out from reference TRBV5-1 and TRBJ2-7, the complete variable domain reads KAGVTQTPRYLIKTRGQQVTLSCSPISGHRSVSWYQQTPGQGLQFLFEYFSETQRNKGNFPGRFSGRQFSNSRSEMNVSTLELGDSALYLCASIVEPGASHEQYFGPGTRLTVT.